Sequencing of this TCR beta chain was carried out in a study of blood T cell repertoires in COVID-19. Study in general: There were acute and convalescent COVID-19 samples, and they came from the United States, Italy and Spain. PBMCs, B-cell-depleted T cells, or T cells provided the cDNA or gDNA that made up the material.

Authors' analysis steps: Using reference gene primer amplification, nucleated cell counts were estimated. The assay was immunoSEQ multiplex PCR, and TCRdb's table has in-frame clones only and misses some. The DNA was the basis for D and trimming; V, J and clone size are from that table. The sample carries around 460,000 clones, 85% to 90% recorded once. The CDR3 is 14 residues long. The V gene's germline CDR1 is SEHNR and CDR2 FQNEAQ (reference sequence). V trimming: 1 base; J trimming: 8 bases; junction bases outside the gene matches: 3. Seattle patients were enrolled while actively infected and followed longitudinally.

The specimen sequenced was peripheral blood. This receptor was obtained from a man aged 18 to 30 with COVID-19, enrolled during active disease. The chain uses TRBV7-9 and TRBJ1-4; TRBD1 matches at 8 bases. CDR3: CASSLVDRDEKLFF. CDR3 nucleotide sequence: TGTGCCAGCAGCTTAGTGGACAGGGACGAAAAACTGTTTTTT.